A single T cell receptor (beta chain) is shown here with its context. The antigen it recognizes is unknown. Per-base quality was not reported, and no clone a single base away is much larger than it. Whole blood was collected in K2EDTA tubes by collaborating institutions according to the institutions' own protocols. For TCRbeta analysis, collaborator samples were shipped as frozen whole blood, as isolated PBMCs, or as DNA extracted from either sample type. TCRbeta CDR3 regions were amplified from genomic DNA using the immunoSEQ Assay, a bias-controlled multiplex PCR. The published analysis was carried out like this. The number of nucleated cells in each sample was estimated by amplification of reference gene primers within the assay. To quantify the absolute abundance of each unique TCRbeta CDR3 rearrangement, sequence reads were collapsed and filtered. Productive Simpson clonality was computed per sample as the square root of Simpson's diversity index over productive rearrangements. Not all clones reach the TCRdb copy of this immuneACCESS table, which keeps in-frame sequences only. Checked studies attribute under half of the gap to unresolved V genes and leave the rest unexplained. V and J calls and clone size are as listed in that table; D and trimming were resolved from the DNA. The sample contains under 85,000 clones, 60% to 85% of them found a single time. Around 9.5% of the sample belongs to the ten largest clones.

CDR1 and CDR2, per the germline V gene, are KGHSH and LQKENI. The germline V end is reduced by 5 bases and the J end by 1 base; junction bases left unmatched: 7. Counted from cysteine to phenylalanine, this CDR3 has 17 amino acids. The kept DNA is CDR3 alone, 51 bases in frame from the first base. The data stem from a study of blood T cell repertoires in COVID-19 (dated by TCRdb to 2020 to 2022). About the study as a whole: Samples covering the acute and convalescent phases of COVID-19 were provided by collaborators in the United States, Italy and Spain. Where available, HLA class I and class II types were obtained from metadata supplied by the sample provider rather than from assay-based typing. Samples were obtained from the ongoing ImmuneRACE study (first 160 participants) and from 1,254 subjects provided by 6 global collaborators. The prospective study material was composed of cDNA or gDNA derived from T cells, B-cell-depleted T cells, or PBMCs. The sample metadata nearly always contained a de-identified subject ID, COVID-19 status, age in years and sex. A freely available public database, intended as a resource for researchers studying the immune response to SARS-CoV-2, is where the repertoires were released. Subjects who had been exposed to COVID-19, were actively infected with it, or had recovered from it provided the deeply sampled blood TCRbeta repertoires that made up the dataset.

On the study overall, not on this receptor specifically: How much clinical and demographic metadata was included differed by source and by participant, and the metadata was provided uncurated.

This clonotype was sampled from a human donor in a cohort sampled during active COVID-19. The chain is encoded by TRBV18 joined to TRBJ2-4; the junction holds 11 bases that match TRBD2. The sequenced sample was peripheral blood. The nucleotide sequence reads TGTGCCAGCTCAGTCCTAGCGGGGGGAGAGGCCAAAAACATTCAGTACTTC. Translated, this is CASSVLAGGEAKNIQYF.